One and the same sample provided the 32 T cell receptor beta chains below, sequenced in a study of breast tumors, draining lymph nodes, adjacent tissues. Axillary draining lymph nodes of breast cancer patients supplied the node samples. TCRdb reanalysed the multiplex PCR reads using MiXCR and keeps one entry per CDR3 protein. The sample consists of around 230,000 distinct CDR3 sequences, 32% of them appearing once. Sequenced input: axillary lymph node tissue. Source of these receptors: a female donor with breast cancer. Some clones in this sample may be carry-over from other donors' samples.

This clonotype came up many times. This chain joins TRBV4-1 and TRBJ2-7, with a tentative D call TRBD1 (6 bases). The V and J ends lost 4 bases and 3 bases respectively, with 10 bases between them. CDR1 and CDR2 from the germline V gene are MGHRA and YSYEKL. The CDR3 has 13 amino acids. CDR3 DNA sequence: TGCGCCAGCAGCCCGGCAGGGGACTACGAGCAGTACTTC. Translation: CASSPAGDYEQYF.

This clonotype was seen repeatedly, ten times or more. The V gene is TRBV20-1, the J gene TRBJ1-4; the D gene is possibly TRBD1 (5 bases). The CDR3 consists of 15 residues. V lost 0 bases to trimming and J lost 6 bases, with 14 bases between them. CDR1 and CDR2 (germline): DFQATT, SNEGSKA (reference sequence). Written as DNA, the CDR3 is TGCAGTGCTAGAGACTATTCGAGGGGCGATGAAAAACTGTTTTTT. Translation: CSARDYSRGDEKLFF.

This clonotype was detected ten times or more. The chain carries TRBV2 and TRBJ1-5; 7 bases map to TRBD1. Germline V gene data show CDR1 as SNHLY and CDR2 as FYNNEI. V was pared by 6 bases and J by 7 bases, with 9 bases of the junction left unmatched. The CDR3 sequence is 14 residues long. For the CDR3, the DNA is TGTGCCAGCAGCCCGACAGGGATAGGCCAGCCCCAGCATTTT. Encoded protein: CASSPTGIGQPQHF.

At least ten counts were recorded for this clonotype. This chain joins TRBV2 and TRBJ2-2, with TRBD2 identical over 7 bases. The germline V gene encodes CDR1 SNHLY and CDR2 FYNNEI. V lost 10 bases, J lost 0 bases, and 5 bases stayed unmatched. The CDR3 has 14 amino acids. CDR3 coding DNA: TGTGCCAATAGCGGGTCGACGAACACCGGGGAGCTGTTTTTT. This encodes CANSGSTNTGELFF. Looking up the rest from reference TRBV2 and TRBJ2-2 gives the full variable domain: EPEVTQTPSHQVTQMGQEVILRCVPISNHLYFYWYRQILGQKVEFLVSFYNNEISEKSEIFDDQFSVERPDGSNFTLKIRSTKLEDSAMYFCANSGSTNTGELFFGEGSRLTVL.

Remarks on this clonotype: Germline is not matched at one junction end, which may reflect a read error. V usage is TRBV20-1 and J usage is TRBJ2-5; weak D call: TRBD2 (5 bases). Germline V gene lookup returns CDR1 DFQATT and CDR2 SNEGSKA (reference sequence). The CDR3 runs to 8 residues. CDR3 sequence reads: CSAREPGW. CDR3 nucleotides: TGCAGTGCTAGAGAGCCGGGATGG.

The rearrangement joins TRBV20-1 to TRBJ1-2, with D possibly TRBD1 on 6 matching bases. The CDR3 loop spans 14 amino acids. V was shortened by 6 bases and J by 1 base, with 15 bases between the two germline ends. CDR1 is DFQATT, CDR2 SNEGSKA, per germline (reference sequence). CDR3 amino acids: CSAPDTGLNYGYTF. The CDR3 DNA follows: TGCAGTGCACCCGATACAGGGCTTAACTATGGCTACACCTTC.

In regard to this clonotype: This may come from a read error, since a much larger clone is one base off. V is TRBV18 and J is TRBJ2-7, with D unclear. Trimming pared 7 bases from V and 3 bases from J, leaving 13 bases between. The CDR3 totals 13 residues. Germline values: CDR1 KGHSH, CDR2 LQKENI. CDR3 in DNA: TGTGCCAGCTTACCTGGAACCCTCTACGAGCAGTACTTC. Protein: CASLPGTLYEQYF.

Worth noting for this clonotype: This clone may be a read error of a much larger clone one base away. The chain recombines TRBV20-1 with TRBJ2-1; no firm D call. The CDR3 totals 13 residues. CDR1 and CDR2 from the germline V gene are DFQATT and SNEGSKA (reference sequence). The CDR3 is CSPDLGSRNAQFF. The CDR3, as DNA: TGCAGTCCCGATTTGGGTAGCCGCAATGCGCAGTTCTTC.

This clonotype was observed a few times. This rearrangement joins TRBV5-1 to TRBJ2-1; 7 nucleotides line up with TRBD2. The V gene end was trimmed by 1 base and the J gene end by 6 bases; junction bases not matched to a gene: 4. This CDR3 comprises 14 residues. Germline V gives CDR1 SGHRS, CDR2 YFSETQ. The CDR3 is CASSLTGRSNEQFF. The CDR3 region has the DNA TGCGCCAGCAGCTTGACCGGGAGGTCCAATGAGCAGTTCTTC.

There are many counts of this clonotype. The V and J genes are TRBV10-3 and TRBJ1-6; TRBD1 is a possible D gene (5 bases). Trimming stripped 3 bases from V and 9 bases from J, with 12 bases between. This CDR3 has 14 amino acids. Germline loops: CDR1 ENHRY, CDR2 SYGVKD. CDR3: CAISERGVRSPLHF. CDR3 DNA sequence: TGTGCCATCAGTGAAAGAGGGGTCCGTTCACCCCTCCACTTT.

There are many counts of this clonotype. J is TRBJ2-1 and V is TRBV7-9; D uncertain. Germline V gene sequence: CDR1 SEHNR, CDR2 FQNEAQ (reference sequence). The CDR3 loop spans 11 amino acids. V was pared by 4 bases and J by 10 bases, with 8 bases between. Written as DNA, the CDR3 is TGTGCCAGCAGCTCTATTGGGGAGCAGTTCTTC. Its protein product is CASSSIGEQFF.

This clonotype was recorded many times. This chain links TRBV28 with TRBJ2-7; 9 nucleotides align to TRBD2. The CDR3 extends over 15 amino acids. Losses at the gene ends were 2 bases for V and 7 bases for J; bases not matched to a gene: 9. The V gene's germline CDR1 is MDHEN and CDR2 SYDVKM. The CDR3 protein is CASSLPSGTGREQYF. The CDR3 bases are TGTGCCAGCAGTTTACCTAGCGGGACTGGGAGGGAGCAGTACTTC.

J is TRBJ2-6 and V is TRBV12-3 or TRBV12-4; 12 bases are shared with TRBD2. This CDR3 is 16 amino acids long. The V and J ends lost 3 bases and 5 bases, in that order; junction bases with no gene match: 2. The CDR3 reads CASSFRTSGRANVLTF. The CDR3 nucleotides are TGTGCCAGCAGTTTCCGGACTAGCGGGAGGGCCAACGTCCTGACTTTC.

This clonotype was detected ten times or more. The rearrangement links TRBV20-1 to TRBJ2-3, with D tentatively TRBD1 or TRBD2 (6 bases each). This CDR3 comprises 14 residues. The germline V and J ends were trimmed by 4 bases and 2 bases, with 13 bases remaining between them. Germline values: CDR1 DFQATT, CDR2 SNEGSKA (reference sequence). Here the CDR3 reads CSAKYAGHTDTQYF. CDR3 DNA: TGCAGTGCTAAATATGCGGGACACACAGATACGCAGTATTTT.

The V gene is TRBV15, the J gene TRBJ1-2; no firm D call. CDR3 length: 17 amino acids. In germline, CDR1 is LNHNV, CDR2 YYDKDF (reference sequence). V lost 3 bases, J lost 3 bases, and 20 bases lay in between. The CDR3 bases are TGTGCCACCAGCAGCGACGCGGGCAAGGCTGACTACTATGGCTACACCTTC. This encodes CATSSDAGKADYYGYTF. The variable domain in full, with the rest retrieved from reference TRBV15 and TRBJ1-2, is DAMVIQNPRYQVTQFGKPVTLSCSQTLNHNVMYWYQQKSSQAPKLLFHYYDKDFNNEADTPDNFQSRRPNTSFCFLDIRSPGLGDTAMYLCATSSDAGKADYYGYTFGSGTRLTVV.

This clonotype showed up many times. This sequence joins TRBV6-6 and TRBJ2-5; possibly TRBD1 or TRBD2 for D (6 bases each). This CDR3 comprises 16 residues. V lost 9 bases and J 5 bases, leaving 25 bases between the germline ends. The germline CDR1 and CDR2 sequences are MNHNY and SVGAGI (reference sequence). The CDR3, as DNA: TGTGCCAGGAAGGTAAGGCGGGACAATAATCGGGAGACCCAGTACTTC. Its translation is CARKVRRDNNRETQYF.

In this sample, this clonotype turned up a few times. A read error is possible here, since a much larger clone lies one base away. The chain has TRBV20-1 and TRBJ2-7; perhaps TRBD1 as D (6 bases). Trimming pared 1 base from V and 6 bases from J, leaving 16 bases between. CDR3 length equals 14 residues. Germline V gene data show CDR1 as DFQATT and CDR2 as SNEGSKA (reference sequence). The CDR3 DNA follows: TGCAGTGCTAGAGCCCCCAGGGGCGCTTCCGAGCAGTACTTC. As protein: CSARAPRGASEQYF.

With regard to this clonotype: This may be a read error: a much more frequent sequence differs by one nucleotide. The chain carries TRBV3-1 and TRBJ2-2; either TRBD1 or TRBD2 may fit D (7 bases each). Germline values: CDR1 LGHDT, CDR2 YNNKEL (reference sequence). The CDR3 spans 13 residues. The CDR3 coding sequence is TGTGCCAGCAGCGGGAGGGGGCGCGGGGAGCCGTTTTTT. Protein product: CASSGRGRGEPFF.

With respect to this clonotype: This sequence may be a read error, since a much larger clone differs from it by one base. This chain joins TRBV11-2 and TRBJ2-7; D not certain. CDR1 is SGHAT, CDR2 FQNNGV, per germline. The CDR3 has 13 amino acids. Between the trimmed V and J ends, which lost 1 base and 6 bases, there was a span of 10 bases. CDR3 amino acids: CASSLGLGSEQYF. DNA for the CDR3: TGTGCCAGCAGCTTAGGTCTGGGTTCCGAGCAGTACTTC.

This clonotype was found many times. CDR3 in DNA: TGTGCCAGCAGTAACCGACTGGGGTTCGGGGAGCTGTTTTTT. Its protein is CASSNRLGFGELFF. The gene calls are TRBV12-3 or TRBV12-4 and TRBJ2-2; D not resolved. V dropped 5 bases and J dropped 7 bases, with 14 bases sitting between them. CDR3 length equals 14 residues.

The V gene is TRBV10-1, the J gene TRBJ1-1, with a tentative D call TRBD1 (6 bases). Trimming stripped 4 bases from V and 1 base from J, with 13 bases between. The CDR3 has 15 amino acids. Germline CDR1 WNHNN, CDR2 SYGVQD (reference sequence). The CDR3 DNA reads TGCGCCAGCAGTGCCTACAGGGTAGAGAACACTGAAGCTTTCTTT. The encoded protein is CASSAYRVENTEAFF.

The table lists this clonotype with many counts. This chain connects TRBV7-2 to TRBJ2-7, with D perhaps matching TRBD2 (6 bases). CDR3 length equals 16 residues. Germline CDR1 is SGHTA and CDR2 is FQGNSA. V dropped 1 base and J dropped 0 bases, with 13 bases sitting between them. As DNA, the CDR3 is TGTGCCAGCAGCTTAGGAGGCGGGGTTAGCTCCTACGAGCAGTACTTC. This sequence encodes CASSLGGGVSSYEQYF.

In its sample, this clonotype was seen many times. The rearrangement joins TRBV4-3 to TRBJ2-7; D is unresolved. CDR3 size: 15 residues. CDR1 is LGHNA, CDR2 YSLEER, per germline. Between the trimmed V and J ends, which lost 0 bases and 0 bases, there was a span of 9 bases. The CDR3 DNA is TGCGCCAGCAGCCAAGAAAAAAGCGCCTCCTACGAGCAGTACTTC. Amino acid sequence: CASSQEKSASYEQYF.

This chain links TRBV6-1 with TRBJ2-7; 8 bases agree with TRBD2. CDR1 is MNHNS and CDR2 is SASEGT in the germline V gene. The CDR3 covers 16 residues. Losses at the gene ends were 6 bases for V and 0 bases for J; bases not matched to a gene: 10. The CDR3 loop is CASRWTLAVSSYEQYF. The DNA of the CDR3 is TGTGCCAGCAGATGGACACTAGCGGTTAGCTCCTACGAGCAGTACTTC.

The chain couples TRBV11-3 to TRBJ2-2; 12 nucleotides match TRBD2. Per the germline V gene, CDR1 is SGHNT and CDR2 is YENEEA. Germline trimming cut 5 bases from V and 2 bases from J; bases unmatched to any gene: 9. The CDR3 is 18 residues long. CDR3 DNA: TGTGCCAGCAGCCCCCCCGGACTAGCGGGACATAACACCGGGGAGCTGTTTTTT. The encoded protein is CASSPPGLAGHNTGELFF.

At least ten counts were recorded for this clonotype. The chain links TRBV5-1 to TRBJ2-1; possibly TRBD2 for D (6 bases). The CDR3 is 12 amino acids. V gave up 5 bases and J gave up 8 bases, with 11 bases separating them. Germline-derived CDR1 and CDR2 are SGHRS and YFSETQ. The CDR3 here is CASRGGGDEQFF. The CDR3 DNA reads as TGCGCCAGCAGGGGGGGTGGGGATGAGCAGTTCTTC.

This clonotype has more than one count but fewer than ten. A much larger clone sits a single nucleotide away, making a read error possible. The chain recombines TRBV6-6 with TRBJ2-2, with 9 bases aligning to TRBD2. From germline, CDR1 is MNHNY and CDR2 SVGAGI (reference sequence). CDR3 length: 14 residues. Trimming removed 6 bases from V and 7 bases from J; junction bases left unmatched: 6. The CDR3 DNA reads TGTGCCAGCAGCCCTAGCGGGGAGGGCGGGGAGCTGTTTTTT. Its translation: CASSPSGEGGELFF.

Points on this clonotype: This sequence may be a read error, since a much larger clone differs from it by one base. The chain couples TRBV6-2 or TRBV6-3 to TRBJ2-1, with 8 nucleotides matching TRBD2. The V and J ends lost 7 bases and 0 bases, in that order; junction bases with no gene match: 8. Germline CDR1 reads MNHEY; CDR2 reads SVGEGT. The CDR3 extends over 16 amino acids. The CDR3 here is CASKAASGSSYNEQFF. The CDR3 region has the DNA TGTGCCAGCAAAGCGGCGAGCGGGAGCTCCTACAATGAGCAGTTCTTC.

This clonotype was detected ten times or more. This chain links TRBV3-1 with TRBJ2-5; TRBD1 is a possible D gene (6 bases). The CDR3 sequence is 15 residues long. V lost 5 bases to trimming and J lost 5 bases, with 18 bases between them. CDR1 is LGHDT and CDR2 is YNNKEL in the germline V gene (reference sequence). This CDR3 is CASSRELTGRETQYF. In DNA, the CDR3 is TGTGCCAGCAGCAGAGAGTTAACAGGGCGGGAGACCCAGTACTTC.

This clonotype has ten or more counts. This chain links TRBV30 with TRBJ2-7; D is possibly TRBD1 (5 bases). Germline V gene data show CDR1 as GTSNPN and CDR2 as SVGIG (reference sequence). V dropped 2 bases and J dropped 4 bases, with 12 bases sitting between them. CDR3 length: 13 amino acids. This chain's CDR3 is CAWSPGPLYEQYF. For the CDR3, the DNA is TGTGCCTGGAGTCCAGGGCCGTTATACGAGCAGTACTTC.

As regards this clonotype: A much larger clone differs by one base, so this may be a read error. The gene calls are TRBV18 and TRBJ1-4; D is unclear. CDR1 KGHSH and CDR2 LQKENI come from the germline V gene. The V end lost 3 bases, the J end lost 7 bases, and 12 bases lay between the germline ends. The CDR3 sequence is 14 residues long. In DNA form, the CDR3 reads TGTGCCAGCTCACCTAGTGGATTGGGTGAAAAACTGTTTTTT. Translating it yields CASSPSGLGEKLFF.

On this clonotype itself: Mismatch with germline at one junction end may stem from a read error. V is TRBV4-3 and J is TRBJ2-7, with 8 bases matching TRBD1. The CDR3 runs 16 residues. Germline CDR1 is LGHNA and CDR2 is YSLEER. CDR3 protein: CASSQAAGGGRYERYF. The CDR3 bases are TGCGCCAGCAGCCAGGCGGCAGGGGGCGGTAGGTACGAGCGGTACTTC.